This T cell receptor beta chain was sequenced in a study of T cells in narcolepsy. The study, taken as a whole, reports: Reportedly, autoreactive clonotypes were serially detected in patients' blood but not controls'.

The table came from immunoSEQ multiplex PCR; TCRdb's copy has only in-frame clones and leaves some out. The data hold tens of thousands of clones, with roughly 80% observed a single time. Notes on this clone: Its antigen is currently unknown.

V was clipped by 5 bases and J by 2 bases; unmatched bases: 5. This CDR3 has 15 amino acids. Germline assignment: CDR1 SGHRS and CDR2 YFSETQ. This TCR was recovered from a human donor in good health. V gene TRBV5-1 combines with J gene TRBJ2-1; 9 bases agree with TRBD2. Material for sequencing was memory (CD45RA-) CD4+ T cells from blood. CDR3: CASSEREATYNEQFF. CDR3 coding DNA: TGCGCCAGCAGTGAGCGGGAGGCCACCTACAATGAGCAGTTCTTC.